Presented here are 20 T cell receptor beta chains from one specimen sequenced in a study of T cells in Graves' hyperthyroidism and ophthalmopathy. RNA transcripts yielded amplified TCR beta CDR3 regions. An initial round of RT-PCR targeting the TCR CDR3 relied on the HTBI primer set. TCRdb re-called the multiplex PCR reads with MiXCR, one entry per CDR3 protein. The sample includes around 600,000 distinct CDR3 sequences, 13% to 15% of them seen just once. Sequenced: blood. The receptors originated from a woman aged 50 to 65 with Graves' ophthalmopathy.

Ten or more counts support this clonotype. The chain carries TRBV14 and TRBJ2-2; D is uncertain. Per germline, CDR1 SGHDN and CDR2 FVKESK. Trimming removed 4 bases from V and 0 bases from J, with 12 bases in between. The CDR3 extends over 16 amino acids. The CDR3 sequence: CASSPFVFANTGELFF. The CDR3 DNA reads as TGTGCCAGCAGCCCCTTCGTGTTCGCGAACACCGGGGAGCTGTTTTTT.

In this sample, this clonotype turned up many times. CDR3 in DNA: TGTGCCAGCAGCGTAGCTACCCAGAACACTGAAGCTTTCTTT. Protein product: CASSVATQNTEAFF. The chain carries TRBV9 and TRBJ1-1; D ambiguous. CDR3 length: 14 amino acids. V lost 0 bases to trimming and J lost 1 base, with 7 bases between them. Germline V gene lookup returns CDR1 SGDLS and CDR2 YYNGEE.

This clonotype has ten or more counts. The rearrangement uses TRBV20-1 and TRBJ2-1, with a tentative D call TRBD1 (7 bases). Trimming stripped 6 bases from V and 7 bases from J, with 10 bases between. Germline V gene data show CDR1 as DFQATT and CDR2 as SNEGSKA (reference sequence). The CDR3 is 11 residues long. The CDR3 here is CSAPGGNEQFF. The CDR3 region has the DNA TGCAGTGCCCCAGGGGGGAATGAGCAGTTCTTC.

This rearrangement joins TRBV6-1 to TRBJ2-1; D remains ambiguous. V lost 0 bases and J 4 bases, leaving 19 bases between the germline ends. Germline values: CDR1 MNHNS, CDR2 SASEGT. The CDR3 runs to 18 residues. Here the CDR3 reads CASSEANSGFYIYNEQFF. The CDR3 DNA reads TGTGCCAGCAGTGAAGCTAATTCCGGGTTCTATATTTACAATGAGCAGTTCTTC.

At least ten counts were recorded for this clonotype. CDR3: CASSYSWGQTEAFF. Written as DNA, the CDR3 is TGTGCCAGCAGTTACTCGTGGGGGCAAACTGAAGCTTTCTTT. The gene calls are TRBV6-2 or TRBV6-3 and TRBJ1-1; D may be TRBD1 (6 bases). Trimming left V 0 bases short and J 5 bases short, with 10 bases between. The CDR3 has 14 residues. Per germline, CDR1 MNHEY and CDR2 SVGEGT.

CDR3 coding DNA: TGTGCCAGCAGCTCATCCCGAACAGGGTCAGATACGCAGTATTTT. This gives the protein CASSSSRTGSDTQYF. The rearrangement joins TRBV7-9 to TRBJ2-3; D may be TRBD1 (6 bases). V was pared by 4 bases and J by 4 bases, with 15 bases between. Germline assignment: CDR1 SEHNR and CDR2 FQNEAQ (reference sequence). There are 15 residues in the CDR3.

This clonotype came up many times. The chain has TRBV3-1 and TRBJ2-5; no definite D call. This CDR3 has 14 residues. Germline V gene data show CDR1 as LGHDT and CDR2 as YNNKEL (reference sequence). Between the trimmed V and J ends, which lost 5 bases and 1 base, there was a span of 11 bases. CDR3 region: CASSVTGFQETQYF. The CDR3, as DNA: TGTGCCAGCAGCGTAACCGGGTTCCAAGAGACCCAGTACTTC.

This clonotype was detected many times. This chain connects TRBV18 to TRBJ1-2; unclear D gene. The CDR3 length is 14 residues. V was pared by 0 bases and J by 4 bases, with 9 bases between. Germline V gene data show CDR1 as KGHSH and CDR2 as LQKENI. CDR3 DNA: TGTGCCAGCTCACCACCTACCGAAGTCTATGGCTACACCTTC. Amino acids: CASSPPTEVYGYTF. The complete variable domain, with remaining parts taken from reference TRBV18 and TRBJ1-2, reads NAGVMQNPRHLVRRRGQEARLRCSPMKGHSHVYWYRQLPEEGLKFMVYLQKENIIDESGMPKERFSAEFPKEGPSILRIQQVVRGDSAAYFCASSPPTEVYGYTFGSGTRLTVV.

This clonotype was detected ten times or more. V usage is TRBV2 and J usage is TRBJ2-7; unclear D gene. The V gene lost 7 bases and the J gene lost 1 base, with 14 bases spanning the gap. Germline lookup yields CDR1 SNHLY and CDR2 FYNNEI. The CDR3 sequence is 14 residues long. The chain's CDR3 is CASKERPISYEQYF. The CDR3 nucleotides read TGTGCCAGCAAGGAGCGACCTATTTCCTACGAGCAGTACTTC.

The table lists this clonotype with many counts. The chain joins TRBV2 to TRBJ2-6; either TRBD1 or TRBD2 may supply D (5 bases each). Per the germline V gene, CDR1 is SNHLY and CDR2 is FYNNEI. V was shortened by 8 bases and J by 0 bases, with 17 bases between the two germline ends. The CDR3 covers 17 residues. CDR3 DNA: TGTGCCAGCCAAGTACCGGGACCGAGCTCTGGGGCCAACGTCCTGACTTTC. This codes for CASQVPGPSSGANVLTF.

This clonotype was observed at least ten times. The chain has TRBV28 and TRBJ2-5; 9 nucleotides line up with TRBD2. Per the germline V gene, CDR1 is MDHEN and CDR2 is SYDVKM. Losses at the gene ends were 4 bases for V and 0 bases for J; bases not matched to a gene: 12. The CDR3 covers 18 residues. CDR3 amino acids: CASSSPGFSGSHQETQYF. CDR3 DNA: TGTGCCAGCAGTTCCCCGGGATTTAGCGGGAGTCACCAAGAGACCCAGTACTTC.

CDR3 region: CASSDPGAHNEQFF. For the CDR3, the DNA is TGTGCCAGCAGCGATCCGGGAGCCCACAATGAGCAGTTCTTC. V gene TRBV7-3 combines with J gene TRBJ2-1, with D perhaps TRBD2 (6 bases). The CDR3 is 14 residues long. Germline V gives CDR1 SGHTA, CDR2 FQGTGA. V lost 5 bases to trimming and J lost 5 bases, with 13 bases between them.

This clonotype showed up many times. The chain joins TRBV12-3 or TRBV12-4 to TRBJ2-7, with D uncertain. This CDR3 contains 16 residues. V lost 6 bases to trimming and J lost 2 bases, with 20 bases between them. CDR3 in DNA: TGTGCCAGCAGCCAATCCCGGGCCTCGGGTACCTACGAGCAGTACTTC. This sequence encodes CASSQSRASGTYEQYF.

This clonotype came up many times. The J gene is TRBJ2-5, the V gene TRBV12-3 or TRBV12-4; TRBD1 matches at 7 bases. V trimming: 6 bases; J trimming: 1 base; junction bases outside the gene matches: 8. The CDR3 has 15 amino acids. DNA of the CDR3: TGTGCCAGCAGCTCCGGGACAGAGACCCAAGAGACCCAGTACTTC. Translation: CASSSGTETQETQYF.

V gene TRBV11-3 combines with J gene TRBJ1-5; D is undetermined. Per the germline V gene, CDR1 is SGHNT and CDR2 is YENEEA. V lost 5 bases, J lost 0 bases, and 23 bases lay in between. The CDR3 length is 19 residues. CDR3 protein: CASSLIRTEPYNSNQPQHF. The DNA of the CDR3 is TGTGCCAGCAGCCTCATCAGGACGGAGCCCTATAATAGCAATCAGCCCCAGCATTTT.

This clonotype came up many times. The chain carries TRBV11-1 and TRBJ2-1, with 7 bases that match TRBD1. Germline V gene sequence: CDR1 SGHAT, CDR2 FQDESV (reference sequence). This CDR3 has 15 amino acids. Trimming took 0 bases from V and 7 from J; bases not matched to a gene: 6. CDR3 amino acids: CASSLAQGVINEQFF. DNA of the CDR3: TGTGCCAGCAGCTTAGCCCAGGGGGTTATAAATGAGCAGTTCTTC.

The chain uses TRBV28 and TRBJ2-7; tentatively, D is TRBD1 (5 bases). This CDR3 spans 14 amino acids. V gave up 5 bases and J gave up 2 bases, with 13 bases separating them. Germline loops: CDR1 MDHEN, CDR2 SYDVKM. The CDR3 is CASSRSRVPYEQYF. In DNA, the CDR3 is TGTGCCAGCAGTCGAAGCAGGGTCCCCTACGAGCAGTACTTC.

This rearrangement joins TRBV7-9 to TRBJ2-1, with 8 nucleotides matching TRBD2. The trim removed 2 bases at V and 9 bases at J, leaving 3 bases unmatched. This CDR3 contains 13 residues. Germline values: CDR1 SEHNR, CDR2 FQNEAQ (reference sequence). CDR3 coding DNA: TGTGCCAGCAGCTTACCCCGGGGGGGTGAGCAGTTCTTC. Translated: CASSLPRGGEQFF.

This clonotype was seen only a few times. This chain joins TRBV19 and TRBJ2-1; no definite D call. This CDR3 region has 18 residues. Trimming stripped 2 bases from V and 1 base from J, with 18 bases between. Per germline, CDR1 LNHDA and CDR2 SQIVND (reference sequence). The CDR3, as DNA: TGTGCCAGTAGTATATCCCCGTTGGGTCCTGCTTCCTACAATGAGCAGTTCTTC. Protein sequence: CASSISPLGPASYNEQFF.

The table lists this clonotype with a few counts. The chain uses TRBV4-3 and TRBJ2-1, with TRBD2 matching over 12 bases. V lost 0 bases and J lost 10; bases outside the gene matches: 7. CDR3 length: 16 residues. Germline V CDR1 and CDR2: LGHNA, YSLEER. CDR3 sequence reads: CASSQDVLAGGREQFF. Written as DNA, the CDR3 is TGCGCCAGCAGCCAAGATGTACTAGCGGGAGGCCGAGAGCAGTTCTTC.